The TCR beta chain described here comes from a study of cytomegalovirus exposure and HLA in healthy donors. Findings and caveats of the study: Researchers had no immune exposure information except CMV serostatus available.

The PCR used 60 Vbeta and 13 Jbeta primers. Data came from immunoSEQ multiplex PCR; TCRdb stores just in-frame clones and leaves some out. The sample consists of approximately 210,000 clones, 82% of them appearing once. Notes on this clone: Its cognate antigen is unknown.

The CDR3 length is 13 residues. CDR1 MNHNY and CDR2 SVGAGI come from the germline V gene (reference sequence). The junction had 8 bases not matched to a gene; V was cut back by 9 bases and J by 5 bases. The clonotype originates from a man aged 40-49 years in good health and CMV-seropositive. The sequencing input was PBMCs. This rearrangement joins TRBV6-6 to TRBJ2-5; 8 bases are shared with TRBD1. The CDR3 loop is CASVRTGPETQYF. The DNA for the CDR3 is TGTGCCAGTGTCCGGACAGGGCCGGAGACCCAGTACTTC.